Reported below is one T cell receptor (beta chain). Its antigen remains unidentified. At one end, the junction sequence differs from germline, possibly due to a read error. Researchers ran the PCR with 60 Vbeta and 13 Jbeta primers. Here immunoSEQ multiplex PCR was the method, and the copy in TCRdb shows in-frame clones only, minus some. This sample's table has around 75,000 clones. The source of the sample is a study of cytomegalovirus exposure and HLA in healthy donors. Study-level results: Prior analysis indicated that the majority of TCR beta V segments exhibited productivity approximately 87% or approximately 30% of the time.

The length of the CDR3 is 13 residues. Germline values: CDR1 MDHEN, CDR2 SYDVKM. The receptor was isolated from a man aged 40-49 years in good health and CMV-seronegative. The sequencing input was PBMCs. This chain connects TRBV28 to TRBJ1-5; D remains unclear. The CDR3 sequence: CASMVSGNQPRHF. CDR3 in DNA: TGTGCCAGCATGGTCAGCGGAAATCAGCCCCGGCATTTT.